The 28 T cell receptor beta chains in this list originate from one sample, sequenced in a study of blood T cell repertoires in COVID-19. Some clones are missing from TCRdb's copy, which holds only in-frame ones; the method was immunoSEQ multiplex PCR. The sample holds about 260,000 clones; over 75% are singletons and the top ten take roughly a tenth. Specimen: peripheral blood. These receptor sequences come from a woman between 65 and 79 years old with COVID-19, enrolled during active disease.

This chain joins TRBV27 and TRBJ2-7, with 12 positions matching TRBD2. The CDR3 length is 15 residues. Trimming at V came to 6 bases and at J to 5 bases, leaving 8 bases not matched to a gene. In germline, CDR1 is MNHEY, CDR2 SMNVEV (reference sequence). CDR3 in DNA: TGTGCCAGCAGGGATCTAGCGGGAGGGCCAAACGAGCAGTACTTC. Its translation is CASRDLAGGPNEQYF.

The chain recombines TRBV7-3 with TRBJ1-1; TRBD1 agrees at 8 bases. The CDR3 sequence is 14 residues long. V gave up 5 bases and J gave up 2 bases; unmatched junction bases: 4. Germline V lookup: CDR1 SGHTA, CDR2 FQGTGA. The CDR3 nucleotides read TGTGCCAGCAGCCGCGGACAGGGAAACACTGAAGCTTTCTTT. Its translation is CASSRGQGNTEAFF.

This chain links TRBV13 with TRBJ1-1; weak D call: TRBD1 (5 bases). The CDR3 is 13 residues long. The V end was cut by 5 bases, the J end by 4 bases, with 11 bases between. Germline V gives CDR1 PRHDT, CDR2 FYEKMQ (reference sequence). The CDR3: CASSLQGITEAFF. The CDR3 nucleotides are TGTGCCAGCAGCCTCCAGGGAATCACTGAAGCTTTCTTT.

The rearrangement uses TRBV11-3 and TRBJ2-1; D may be TRBD1 (5 bases). Germline V gene lookup returns CDR1 SGHNT and CDR2 YENEEA. This CDR3 has 17 amino acids. Trimming pared 5 bases from V and 8 bases from J, leaving 25 bases between. The CDR3 coding sequence is TGTGCCAGCAGCAGAAGACCCCCCGCAGGGATGGGCGATGAGCAGTTCTTC. It codes for CASSRRPPAGMGDEQFF.

V gene TRBV18 combines with J gene TRBJ1-1; D gene unclear. Trimming removed 2 bases at V and 7 bases at J, with 11 bases between. This CDR3 contains 13 residues. Germline CDR1 KGHSH, CDR2 LQKENI. The chain's CDR3 is CASSPSRLIEAFF. CDR3 nucleotides: TGTGCCAGCTCACCATCTCGACTGATTGAAGCTTTCTTT.

In its sample, this clone was seen once. The CDR3 is CASSLSFFNEKLFF. The DNA of the CDR3 is TGTGCCAGCAGCTTAAGCTTCTTTAATGAAAAACTGTTTTTT. The chain combines TRBV11-2 with TRBJ1-4; D gene unclear. Germline assignment: CDR1 SGHAT and CDR2 FQNNGV. This CDR3 is 14 amino acids long. V lost 2 bases and J 4 bases, leaving 8 bases between the germline ends.

V is TRBV7-9 and J is TRBJ2-1; 9 bases line up with TRBD1. The germline CDR1 and CDR2 sequences are SEHNR and FQNEAQ (reference sequence). The junction had 4 bases not matched to a gene; V was cut back by 3 bases and J by 7 bases. The CDR3 totals 14 residues. CDR3 coding DNA: TGTGCCAGCAGCTTCACAGGGGGCGGGAATGAGCAGTTCTTC. The encoded protein is CASSFTGGGNEQFF. Drawing the rest from reference TRBV7-9 and TRBJ2-1, the complete variable domain is DTGVSQNPRHKITKRGQNVTFRCDPISEHNRLYWYRQTLGQGPEFLTYFQNEAQLEKSRLLSDRFSAERPKGSFSTLEIQRTEQGDSAMYLCASSFTGGGNEQFFGPGTRLTVL.

This sequence joins TRBV7-9 and TRBJ2-4; TRBD1 agrees at 8 bases. CDR3 length equals 16 residues. With 4 bases clipped from V and 1 base from J, the junction kept 6 bases outside the gene matches. CDR1 is SEHNR and CDR2 is FQNEAQ in the germline V gene (reference sequence). CDR3 nucleotide sequence: TGTGCCAGCAGCTCGGGACAGGTGACGGCCAAAAACATTCAGTACTTC. Translated, it gives CASSSGQVTAKNIQYF.

The chain recombines TRBV6-5 with TRBJ1-4; 8 bases are a match to TRBD1. The V and J ends lost 5 bases and 7 bases, in that order; junction bases with no gene match: 6. Germline CDR1 is MNHEY and CDR2 is SVGAGI. This CDR3 has 14 residues. The CDR3 loop reads CASSMTGEGEKLFF. The CDR3 nucleotides read TGTGCCAGCAGTATGACAGGGGAGGGTGAAAAACTGTTTTTT.

The rearrangement uses TRBV3-1 (or the pseudogene TRBV3-2) and TRBJ1-2, with D unclear. The CDR3 extends over 14 amino acids. V gave up 2 bases and J gave up 6 bases, with 13 bases separating them. Germline V CDR1 and CDR2: LGHDT, YNNKEL (reference sequence). DNA for the CDR3: TGTGCCAGCAGCCAAAACGCCGCTGGAGATGGCTACACCTTC. This codes for CASSQNAAGDGYTF.

The chain employs TRBV27 and TRBJ1-2, with D possibly TRBD1 on 6 matching bases. V dropped 6 bases and J dropped 8 bases, with 10 bases sitting between them. This CDR3 comprises 11 residues. The germline V gene has CDR1 MNHEY and CDR2 SMNVEV (reference sequence). CDR3 protein: CASSRQEGYTF. For the CDR3, the DNA is TGTGCCAGCAGCCGACAGGAGGGCTACACCTTC.

V usage is TRBV15 and J usage is TRBJ1-1; 8 bases are a match to TRBD1. Trimming removed 3 bases from V and 0 bases from J; junction bases left unmatched: 6. The CDR3 loop spans 16 amino acids. Germline-derived CDR1 and CDR2 are LNHNV and YYDKDF (reference sequence). The chain's CDR3 is CATSRDRVLVNTEAFF. As DNA, the CDR3 is TGTGCCACCAGCAGGGACAGGGTTTTGGTGAACACTGAAGCTTTCTTT.

This clone showed up just once. V gene TRBV7-2 combines with J gene TRBJ1-4, with D tentatively TRBD1 (6 bases). Germline CDR1 reads SGHTA; CDR2 reads FQGNSA. This CDR3 has 17 amino acids. V lost 2 bases, J lost 4 bases, and 17 bases lay in between. The chain's CDR3 is CASSLLSGTQFNEKLFF. The CDR3 DNA reads as TGTGCCAGCAGCTTACTTTCCGGGACACAGTTTAATGAAAAACTGTTTTTT. Full variable domain (remainder filled in from reference TRBV7-2 and TRBJ1-4): GAGVSQSPSNKVTEKGKDVELRCDPISGHTALYWYRQSLGQGLEFLIYFQGNSAPDKSGLPSDRFSAERTGGSVSTLTIQRTQQEDSAVYLCASSLLSGTQFNEKLFFGSGTQLSVL.

This clone showed up just a few times. V usage is TRBV19 and J usage is TRBJ1-2; D is unresolved. The CDR3 has 14 residues. Germline V gene lookup returns CDR1 LNHDA and CDR2 SQIVND (reference sequence). V lost 4 bases and J lost 7, with 16 bases in between. CDR3 nucleotide sequence: TGTGCCAGTAGTACCAAGATAGAGTATGGTGGCTACACCTTC. The encoded protein is CASSTKIEYGGYTF.

This chain links TRBV6-1 with TRBJ2-3, with D uncertain. Per germline, CDR1 MNHNS and CDR2 SASEGT. This CDR3 is built from 15 residues. V was pared by 0 bases and J by 3 bases, with 10 bases between. The CDR3 DNA reads as TGTGCCAGCAGTGAAGCCCCACTTGAGACAGATACGCAGTATTTT. Its protein product is CASSEAPLETDTQYF.

V is TRBV6-5 and J is TRBJ1-3; D might be TRBD1 (6 bases). CDR3 length: 14 amino acids. Germline assignment: CDR1 MNHEY and CDR2 SVGAGI. V was clipped by 8 bases and J by 3 bases, with 14 bases between them. The CDR3 DNA is TGTGCCAGCCACCCGACAGGTAGTGGAAACACCATATATTTT. It translates to CASHPTGSGNTIYF.

The gene calls are TRBV5-1 and TRBJ2-7, with D possibly matching TRBD1 (5 bases). Germline CDR1 SGHRS, CDR2 YFSETQ. The CDR3 sequence is 13 residues long. The ends were cut back, 1 base at V and 6 bases at J, with 11 bases in the middle. DNA of the CDR3: TGCGCCAGCAGCTTGATCCAGGGAACCGAGCAGTACTTC. Translated, it gives CASSLIQGTEQYF.

This chain links TRBV10-3 with TRBJ1-4, with TRBD1 as a possible D gene (5 bases). The CDR3 is 13 amino acids. CDR1 and CDR2 from the germline V gene are ENHRY and SYGVKD. Trimming removed 9 bases from V and 10 bases from J, with 18 bases in between. CDR3 in DNA: TGTGCCATAAGGGACGATAGGGGAGGAAAACTGTTTTTT. This translates into CAIRDDRGGKLFF.

This chain connects TRBV29-1 to TRBJ1-5; D is undetermined. This CDR3 contains 12 residues. Looked up from germline, CDR1 is SQVTM and CDR2 is ANQGSEA. The V end was cut by 6 bases, the J end by 1 base, with 7 bases between. Here the CDR3 reads CSVAGSNQPQHF. The CDR3 region has the DNA TGCAGCGTGGCGGGGAGCAATCAGCCCCAGCATTTT.

This chain links TRBV7-9 with TRBJ2-1, with 8 positions matching TRBD1. CDR1 is SEHNR, CDR2 FQNEAQ, per germline (reference sequence). V lost 6 bases and J lost 7; bases outside the gene matches: 17. This CDR3 is 17 amino acids long. The chain's CDR3 is CASRRQGAGLLSNEQFF. As DNA, the CDR3 is TGTGCCAGCAGAAGGCAGGGGGCGGGTTTATTGAGTAATGAGCAGTTCTTC.

The chain links TRBV18 to TRBJ2-7; D perhaps matches TRBD2 (5 bases). The CDR3 has 13 amino acids. V lost 4 bases and J lost 7, with 14 bases in between. Germline-derived CDR1 and CDR2 are KGHSH and LQKENI. The CDR3 DNA is TGTGCCAGCTCACACCTGGGAGAAGGGGAGCAGTACTTC. This codes for CASSHLGEGEQYF.

CDR3 nucleotide sequence: TGTGCCTGGAGTGTACTAGACGGCATCAATCAGCCCCAGCATTTT. Amino acids: CAWSVLDGINQPQHF. The chain employs TRBV30 and TRBJ1-5, with unresolved D. The germline gives CDR1 GTSNPN, CDR2 SVGIG (reference sequence). CDR3 length: 15 amino acids. Trimming took off 0 bases at V and 3 bases at J, with 12 bases between the two ends.

DNA for the CDR3: TGCGCCAGCAGGCGGGGACAGGACTCTGGAAACACCATATATTTT. Its protein product is CASRRGQDSGNTIYF. The V call is TRBV5-1, the J call TRBJ1-3; 8 bases are a match to TRBD1. The trim removed 5 bases at V and 0 bases at J, leaving 4 bases unmatched. Germline V gene sequence: CDR1 SGHRS, CDR2 YFSETQ. This CDR3 region has 15 residues.

V and J are TRBV5-1 and TRBJ1-5, with D maybe TRBD1 (6 bases). V was trimmed by 3 bases and J by 8 bases, leaving 15 bases between them. This CDR3 has 14 residues. The germline V gene encodes CDR1 SGHRS and CDR2 YFSETQ. The CDR3 is CASSSQGIDEPQHF. In DNA, the CDR3 is TGCGCCAGCAGCTCACAGGGAATTGACGAGCCCCAGCATTTT.

In its sample, this clone was seen a few times. This rearrangement joins TRBV2 to TRBJ2-2; a weak D match, TRBD2 (5 bases). CDR3 size: 14 residues. Germline loops: CDR1 SNHLY, CDR2 FYNNEI. The V end was cut by 2 bases, the J end by 5 bases, with 9 bases between. The CDR3 DNA reads TGTGCCAGCAGTGAACTTCGGGGAACCGGGGAGCTGTTTTTT. Amino acid sequence: CASSELRGTGELFF.

This clone was seen just once. The J gene is TRBJ2-2, the V gene TRBV9, with unresolved D. Germline V gives CDR1 SGDLS, CDR2 YYNGEE. V shed 6 bases and J shed 1 base, with 4 bases lying between them. This CDR3 is 12 amino acids long. Here the CDR3 reads CASNGNTGELFF. CDR3 in DNA: TGTGCCAGCAACGGGAACACCGGGGAGCTGTTTTTT.

The V and J genes are TRBV29-1 and TRBJ2-2; D may be TRBD1 (6 bases). The germline gives CDR1 SQVTM, CDR2 ANQGSEA. The CDR3 is 12 amino acids. V was cut by 7 bases and J by 4 bases, with 10 bases left in between. CDR3 DNA sequence: TGCAGCGCCCTGACAGGCACCGGGGAGCTGTTTTTT. This sequence encodes CSALTGTGELFF.

The V gene is TRBV30, the J gene TRBJ1-3; a weak D match, TRBD1 (6 bases). The CDR3 loop spans 14 amino acids. CDR1 is GTSNPN and CDR2 is SVGIG in the germline V gene (reference sequence). V was clipped by 4 bases and J by 2 bases, with 12 bases between them. CDR3 amino acids: CAWTPSGAGNTIYF. The CDR3 DNA is TGTGCCTGGACTCCGTCAGGGGCTGGAAACACCATATATTTT.